Each of the 32 T cell receptor beta chains below was sequenced from the same sample in a study of blood T cell repertoires in COVID-19. This table comes from immunoSEQ multiplex PCR, and its TCRdb copy is limited to in-frame clones, with some not included. The sample yields about 100,000 clones, 85% to 90% seen once. Input material: peripheral blood. These receptors were collected from a human donor in a cohort sampled during active COVID-19.

V is TRBV28 and J is TRBJ1-5; possible D gene TRBD1, 5 bases. V lost 6 bases and J lost 6, with 6 bases in between. Germline CDR1 and CDR2: MDHEN and SYDVKM. This CDR3 spans 11 amino acids. CDR3 amino acids: CASRGGQPQHF. CDR3 DNA sequence: TGTGCCAGCAGGGGGGGTCAGCCCCAGCATTTT.

In its sample, this clone was seen once. V and J are TRBV9 and TRBJ2-3; perhaps TRBD2 as D (5 bases). V was clipped by 1 base and J by 1 base, with 16 bases between them. Per germline, CDR1 SGDLS and CDR2 YYNGEE. This CDR3 has 17 amino acids. DNA for the CDR3: TGTGCCAGCAGCGTAAGGGCCCGGACTGGCGGCACAGATACGCAGTATTTT. It yields the protein CASSVRARTGGTDTQYF.

J is TRBJ2-7 and V is TRBV11-2, with a possible D match to TRBD2 (5 bases). The CDR3 runs to 14 residues. Germline V lookup: CDR1 SGHAT, CDR2 FQNNGV. Trimming removed 0 bases at V and 7 bases at J, with 13 bases between. The DNA for the CDR3 is TGTGCCAGCAGCTTAGAGGGAGCAGGTCTGGAGCAGTACTTC. Translation gives CASSLEGAGLEQYF.

The chain recombines TRBV7-9 with TRBJ2-7; 9 bases agree with TRBD1. The ends lost 4 bases at V and 2 bases at J; junction bases unmatched: 6. The CDR3 has 15 amino acids. Germline V lookup: CDR1 SEHNR, CDR2 FQNEAQ (reference sequence). CDR3 loop: CASSSDRGSPYEQYF. The CDR3 DNA is TGTGCCAGCAGCTCAGACAGGGGGAGTCCCTACGAGCAGTACTTC.

This rearrangement joins TRBV28 to TRBJ1-1, with TRBD1 as a possible D gene (5 bases). Germline CDR1 reads MDHEN; CDR2 reads SYDVKM. This CDR3 contains 12 residues. V dropped 4 bases and J dropped 5 bases, with 8 bases sitting between them. The CDR3 protein is CASSSQGTEAFF. DNA of the CDR3: TGTGCCAGCAGTTCTCAGGGTACTGAAGCTTTCTTT.

A word on this clone: A junction end diverges from the germline sequence, so it may reflect a read error. The chain combines TRBV5-1 with TRBJ2-7, with TRBD1 matching over 10 bases. The germline CDR1 and CDR2 sequences are SGHRS and YFSETQ. This CDR3 comprises 14 residues. The CDR3 DNA reads TGCGCGAGCACCCCGGGACAGGGGTGGTCCGAGCAGTACTTC. Translating it yields CASTPGQGWSEQYF. Combining the CDR3 with reference TRBV5-1 and TRBJ2-7 gives the whole variable domain KAGVTQTPRYLIKTRGQQVTLSCSPISGHRSVSWYQQTPGQGLQFLFEYFSETQRNKGNFPGRFSGRQFSNSRSEMNVSTLELGDSALYLCASTPGQGWSEQYFGPGTRLTVT.

In DNA, the CDR3 is TGCGCCAGCAGCGAGGTGACAGGGTCCAGGGAGCTGTTTTTT. It encodes CASSEVTGSRELFF. The chain employs TRBV5-1 and TRBJ2-2; TRBD1 matches 7 bases. This CDR3 has 14 residues. Germline V gives CDR1 SGHRS, CDR2 YFSETQ. With 4 bases clipped from V and 9 bases from J, the junction kept 9 bases outside the gene matches.

The chain couples TRBV11-2 to TRBJ2-7; TRBD1 matches 9 bases. This CDR3 is built from 15 residues. Germline assignment: CDR1 SGHAT and CDR2 FQNNGV. V was clipped by 5 bases and J by 0 bases; unmatched bases: 5. The CDR3 nucleotides read TGTGCCAGCAGCCCGGGACAGGGCATCTCCTACGAGCAGTACTTC. As protein: CASSPGQGISYEQYF.

V and J are TRBV19 and TRBJ2-5, with 10 bases fitting TRBD2. Trimming cost V 5 bases and J 5 bases; bases outside gene matches: 5. The CDR3 sequence is 14 residues long. CDR1 is LNHDA, CDR2 SQIVND, per germline (reference sequence). CDR3 in amino acids: CASSELAGVETQYF. The CDR3 DNA is TGTGCCAGTAGTGAGCTAGCGGGAGTGGAGACCCAGTACTTC.

This clone was picked up one time. The genes are TRBV7-8 and TRBJ1-2; 9 bases align to TRBD1. Trimming at V came to 2 bases and at J to 5 bases, leaving 9 bases not matched to a gene. CDR1 is SGHVS and CDR2 is FQNEAQ in the germline V gene. This CDR3 contains 16 residues. In DNA, the CDR3 is TGTGCCAGCAGCTTAAACCTGACAGGGGGTTCTTATGGCTACACCTTC. This sequence encodes CASSLNLTGGSYGYTF.

This chain joins TRBV5-6 and TRBJ2-7; possibly TRBD2 for D (7 bases). V gave up 5 bases and J gave up 6 bases, with 15 bases separating them. CDR3 length: 13 residues. Germline V lookup: CDR1 SGHDT, CDR2 YYEEEE. As DNA, the CDR3 is TGTGCCAGCAGGCGGTTGGGAGGGGGCGAGCAGTACTTC. Protein: CASRRLGGGEQYF.

In regard to this clone: A read error may account for a junction end that differs from germline. The chain employs TRBV6-4 and TRBJ2-1; 9 positions agree with TRBD1. The CDR3 length is 14 residues. Per germline, CDR1 MRHNA and CDR2 SNTAGT. This CDR3 reads CANSDSTGGNEQFF. DNA of the CDR3: TGTGCCAACAGTGACTCGACAGGGGGCAATGAGCAGTTCTTC.

V and J are TRBV11-2 and TRBJ2-7; TRBD1 aligns across 10 bases. Losses at the gene ends were 1 base for V and 6 bases for J; bases not matched to a gene: 0. CDR3 length equals 13 residues. CDR1 is SGHAT, CDR2 FQNNGV, per germline. The CDR3 DNA is TGTGCCAGCAGCTTAGGGGACAGGGGCGAGCAGTACTTC. Translation: CASSLGDRGEQYF.

The chain has TRBV28 and TRBJ1-1; D may be TRBD1 (5 bases). Germline V lookup: CDR1 MDHEN, CDR2 SYDVKM. Between the trimmed V and J ends, which lost 3 bases and 9 bases, there was a span of 8 bases. CDR3 length: 11 amino acids. CDR3 coding DNA: TGTGCCAGCAGTTTTCCAGGGAAAGCTTTCTTT. This codes for CASSFPGKAFF.

The rearrangement joins TRBV5-4 to TRBJ1-1; 9 bases are shared with TRBD1. V lost 1 base and J lost 6; bases outside the gene matches: 4. The CDR3 is 14 residues long. The V gene's germline CDR1 is SGHNT and CDR2 YYREEE (reference sequence). The chain's CDR3 is CASSLRDRVAEAFF. CDR3 coding DNA: TGTGCCAGCAGCTTGCGGGACAGGGTGGCTGAAGCTTTCTTT.

The chain carries TRBV27 and TRBJ1-5; weak D call: TRBD1 (5 bases). This CDR3 is 14 amino acids long. Germline CDR1 MNHEY, CDR2 SMNVEV (reference sequence). Trimming removed 2 bases from V and 6 bases from J, with 11 bases in between. CDR3 sequence: CASSLMQGGQPQHF. The CDR3 DNA sequence: TGTGCCAGCAGTTTAATGCAGGGCGGTCAGCCCCAGCATTTT.

V and J are TRBV3-1 (or the pseudogene TRBV3-2) and TRBJ1-2; D perhaps matches TRBD1 (5 bases). This CDR3 comprises 12 residues. Looked up from germline, CDR1 is LGHDT and CDR2 is YNNKEL (reference sequence). V lost 0 bases and J 8 bases, leaving 7 bases between the germline ends. CDR3 nucleotide sequence: TGTGCCAGCAGCCAAGATAACAGGGGCTACACCTTC. Amino acids: CASSQDNRGYTF.

The CDR3 DNA sequence: TGTGCCAGCTCACCCCACGGGGATACGCAGTATTTT. This translates into CASSPHGDTQYF. The genes are TRBV12-3 or TRBV12-4 and TRBJ2-3; no firm D call. Trimming removed 8 bases at V and 6 bases at J, with 12 bases between. There are 12 residues in the CDR3.

The V and J genes are TRBV27 and TRBJ1-1, with a possible D match to TRBD1 (6 bases). Looked up from germline, CDR1 is MNHEY and CDR2 is SMNVEV (reference sequence). The CDR3 runs to 14 residues. V was shortened by 4 bases and J by 1 base, with 10 bases between the two germline ends. For the CDR3, the DNA is TGTGCCAGCAGTTCTCCGACAGGGAACACTGAAGCTTTCTTT. Residues: CASSSPTGNTEAFF.

This chain links TRBV27 with TRBJ1-5, with 7 positions matching TRBD1. CDR1 is MNHEY and CDR2 is SMNVEV in the germline V gene (reference sequence). Trimming removed 0 bases from V and 0 bases from J; junction bases left unmatched: 11. This CDR3 has 19 amino acids. As DNA, the CDR3 is TGTGCCAGCAGTTTATCCACCGAAGGGACAGAGTATAGCAATCAGCCCCAGCATTTT. Amino acid sequence: CASSLSTEGTEYSNQPQHF.

The chain links TRBV10-1 to TRBJ1-2; D gene ambiguous. Germline CDR1 reads WNHNN; CDR2 reads SYGVQD (reference sequence). This CDR3 region has 13 residues. The V and J ends lost 2 bases and 4 bases respectively, with 8 bases between them. The chain's CDR3 is CASSEEASYGYTF. In DNA, the CDR3 is TGCGCCAGCAGTGAGGAGGCCAGCTATGGCTACACCTTC.

The chain joins TRBV5-6 to TRBJ2-7; TRBD1 aligns across 10 bases. The CDR3 loop spans 16 amino acids. The V segment lost 3 bases and the J segment 5 bases; nucleotides outside the gene matches: 11. Looked up from germline, CDR1 is SGHDT and CDR2 is YYEEEE. The CDR3 DNA reads TGTGCCAGCAGCTCCCCCATCGGACAGGGGGTCAACGAGCAGTACTTC. Amino acid sequence: CASSSPIGQGVNEQYF.

This clone was recorded only once. This chain connects TRBV4-1 to TRBJ1-1; TRBD1 might be the D (6 bases). Trimming shortened V by 3 bases and J by 0 bases, and 20 bases separated the two germline ends. This CDR3 is 18 amino acids long. CDR1 is MGHRA, CDR2 YSYEKL, per germline. The CDR3 is CASSQPTGWTAMNTEAFF. CDR3 DNA sequence: TGCGCCAGCAGCCAGCCAACAGGGTGGACGGCCATGAACACTGAAGCTTTCTTT.

V usage is TRBV7-9 and J usage is TRBJ2-1; 10 bases align to TRBD2. The germline gives CDR1 SEHNR, CDR2 FQNEAQ (reference sequence). The CDR3 loop spans 18 amino acids. The ends lost 4 bases at V and 4 bases at J; junction bases unmatched: 13. CDR3 residues: CASSSLVRVAGGYNEQFF. CDR3 in DNA: TGTGCCAGCAGCTCTTTGGTCAGGGTAGCGGGAGGATACAATGAGCAGTTCTTC.

The gene calls are TRBV28 and TRBJ1-5; 10 bases align to TRBD1. V was clipped by 5 bases and J by 2 bases; unmatched bases: 9. The CDR3 loop spans 17 amino acids. Germline V lookup: CDR1 MDHEN, CDR2 SYDVKM. The CDR3 spells CASSPGQGIRGNQPQHF. CDR3 sequence (DNA): TGTGCCAGCAGTCCGGGACAGGGGATCCGGGGCAATCAGCCCCAGCATTTT.

The J gene is TRBJ1-6, the V gene TRBV7-8, with TRBD1 matching over 7 bases. CDR3 size: 13 residues. With V trimmed by 6 bases and J by 9 bases, 5 bases remained unmatched. CDR1 and CDR2 (germline): SGHVS, FQNEAQ. CDR3 nucleotide sequence: TGTGCCAGCAGGGTACAGGGGCGTTCACCCCTCCACTTT. It is translated as CASRVQGRSPLHF.

The CDR3 DNA sequence: TGTGCCAGCAGTTTTGCGGAGGGCCAGCTTAGCAATCAGCCCCAGCATTTT. Protein: CASSFAEGQLSNQPQHF. The J gene is TRBJ1-5, the V gene TRBV28; D remains unclear. The germline V and J ends were trimmed by 3 bases and 0 bases, with 15 bases remaining between them. CDR1 and CDR2 (germline): MDHEN, SYDVKM. The CDR3 has 17 amino acids.

The rearrangement uses TRBV30 and TRBJ1-4; D is unclear. V shed 8 bases and J shed 8 bases, with 12 bases lying between them. Germline V gene data show CDR1 as GTSNPN and CDR2 as SVGIG (reference sequence). This CDR3 comprises 11 residues. For the CDR3, the DNA is TGTGCCACCAACTACGGAGAAAAACTGTTTTTT. It is translated as CATNYGEKLFF.

J is TRBJ1-5 and V is TRBV15; D unclear. Looked up from germline, CDR1 is LNHNV and CDR2 is YYDKDF (reference sequence). Trimming stripped 0 bases from V and 3 bases from J, with 9 bases between. The CDR3 consists of 15 residues. CDR3: CATSREVAVNQPQHF. CDR3 in DNA: TGTGCCACCAGCAGAGAAGTGGCAGTCAATCAGCCCCAGCATTTT.

The chain combines TRBV5-4 with TRBJ2-5; 10 nucleotides match TRBD1. The CDR3 extends over 16 amino acids. V lost 0 bases to trimming and J lost 5 bases; unmatched junction nucleotides: 7. Per the germline V gene, CDR1 is SGHNT and CDR2 is YYREEE (reference sequence). For the CDR3, the DNA is TGTGCCAGCAGCTTGGTGGGACAGGGGCCCGGTGAGACCCAGTACTTC. It specifies CASSLVGQGPGETQYF.

The CDR3 DNA is TGTGCCAGCAGACGGGACTCCTACAATGAGCAGTTCTTC. The encoded protein is CASRRDSYNEQFF. The chain uses TRBV2 and TRBJ2-1, with a tentative D call TRBD2 (5 bases). The length of the CDR3 is 13 residues. Germline CDR1 reads SNHLY; CDR2 reads FYNNEI. Between the trimmed V and J ends, which lost 6 bases and 0 bases, there was a span of 6 bases.

The chain recombines TRBV4-1 with TRBJ2-1; 9 nucleotides agree with TRBD2. CDR3 length: 17 amino acids. V lost 0 bases, J lost 1 base, and 4 bases stayed unmatched. Germline V gene lookup returns CDR1 MGHRA and CDR2 YSYEKL. DNA for the CDR3: TGCGCCAGCAGCCAAGATGGGAGCGGGAGGTCCTACAATGAGCAGTTCTTC. Its translation: CASSQDGSGRSYNEQFF.